This TCR beta chain was observed in a study of control samples from healthy donors and cancer patients. Assay: immunoSEQ multiplex PCR; the TCRdb copy retains only in-frame clones and omits some. Of roughly 150,000 clones in the sample, approximately 90% were seen once. This CDR3 is built from 13 residues. Per germline, CDR1 MDHEN and CDR2 SYDVKM. Deletions cut 3 bases from V and 3 bases from J, with 6 bases between. The sample was blood. This TCR was sampled from a woman in her twenties or thirties in good health. This rearrangement joins TRBV28 to TRBJ2-1; possibly TRBD2 for D (6 bases). DNA for the CDR3: TGTGCCAGCAGTTTGGGACTCTACAATGAGCAGTTCTTC. This codes for CASSLGLYNEQFF.